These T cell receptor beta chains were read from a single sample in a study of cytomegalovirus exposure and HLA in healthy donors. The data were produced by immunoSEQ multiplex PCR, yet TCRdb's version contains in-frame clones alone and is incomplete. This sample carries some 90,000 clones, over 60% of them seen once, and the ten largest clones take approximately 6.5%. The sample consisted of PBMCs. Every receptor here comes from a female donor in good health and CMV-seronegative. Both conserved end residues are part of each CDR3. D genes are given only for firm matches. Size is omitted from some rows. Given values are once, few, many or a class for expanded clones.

CASSGAGGSYEQYF,TGTGCCAGCAGCGGTGCGGGGGGAAGCTACGAGCAGTACTTC,TRBV11-2,.,TRBD2,TRBJ2-7
CASRAGQGTDTQYF,TGTGCCAGTAGAGCGGGACAGGGTACAGATACGCAGTATTTT,TRBV19,.,TRBD1,TRBJ2-3
CASSQDPGRETQYF,TGCGCCAGCAGCCAAGATCCAGGGCGAGAGACCCAGTACTTC,TRBV4-1,.,.,TRBJ2-5
CASSLGEPAREQYF,TGTGCCAGCAGCTTAGGGGAGCCTGCGCGCGAGCAGTACTTC,TRBV7-9,.,.,TRBJ2-7
CAISETVYEQYF,TGTGCCATCAGTGAAACTGTGTACGAGCAGTACTTC,TRBV10-3,.,.,TRBJ2-7
CASSVSSNQPQHF,TGTGCCAGCAGCGTCAGTAGCAATCAGCCCCAGCATTTT,TRBV9,.,.,TRBJ1-5
CASRNRGGTEAFF,TGTGCCAGCAGAAACAGGGGAGGCACTGAAGCTTTCTTT,TRBV6-5,.,TRBD1,TRBJ1-1
CASSLGDSNSPLHF,TGTGCCAGCAGCTTGGGGGACAGCAATTCACCCCTCCACTTT,TRBV5-6,.,TRBD1,TRBJ1-6
CASSSRTGIPREQYF,TGTGCCAGCAGCTCCAGGACAGGGATCCCTCGCGAGCAGTACTTC,TRBV13,few,TRBD1,TRBJ2-7
CASSETGTGRGNTEAFF,TGTGCCAGCAGTGAAACGGGGACAGGGCGAGGGAACACTGAAGCTTTCTTT,TRBV2,few,TRBD1,TRBJ1-1
CASSQGTGANEKLFF,TGTGCCAGCAGCCAAGGGACAGGGGCTAATGAAAAACTGTTTTTT,TRBV9,.,TRBD1,TRBJ1-4